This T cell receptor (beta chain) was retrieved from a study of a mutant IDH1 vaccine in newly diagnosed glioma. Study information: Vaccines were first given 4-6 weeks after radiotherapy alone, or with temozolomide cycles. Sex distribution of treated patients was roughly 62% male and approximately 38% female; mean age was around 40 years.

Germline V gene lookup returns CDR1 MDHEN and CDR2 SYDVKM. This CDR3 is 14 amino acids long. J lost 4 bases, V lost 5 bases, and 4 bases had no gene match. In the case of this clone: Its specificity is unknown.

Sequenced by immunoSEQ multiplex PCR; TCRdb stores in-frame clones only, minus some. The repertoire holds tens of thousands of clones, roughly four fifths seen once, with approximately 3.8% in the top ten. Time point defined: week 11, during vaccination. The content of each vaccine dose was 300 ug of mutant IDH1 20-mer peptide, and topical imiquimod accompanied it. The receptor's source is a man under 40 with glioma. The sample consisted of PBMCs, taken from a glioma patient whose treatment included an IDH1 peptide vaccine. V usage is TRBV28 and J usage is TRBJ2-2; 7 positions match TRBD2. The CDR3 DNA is TGTGCCAGCAGTCTCCGGACTAGCACCGGGGAGCTGTTTTTT. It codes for CASSLRTSTGELFF.